This TCR beta chain was recorded in a study of blood T cell repertoires in COVID-19. Whole-study context: Sample material is recorded as cDNA or gDNA derived from T cells, B-cell-depleted T cells, or PBMCs.

Per the study methods: Reference gene primer amplification in the assay estimated nucleated cell counts. Only in-frame clones appear in the TCRdb table, and some are missing; sequencing was by immunoSEQ multiplex PCR. V and J calls and clone size are copied from that table; D and trimming were computed from the DNA. The table records about 150,000 clones, about four fifths of them present only once. The sequence was obtained from a woman between 70 and 85 years old with COVID-19, enrolled during active disease. Sequencing was performed on peripheral blood.

The CDR3 region is CASSVVGAGYTF. The DNA of the CDR3 is TGTGCCAGCAGCGTAGTAGGGGCTGGCTACACCTTC. The chain couples TRBV9 to TRBJ1-2; perhaps TRBD1 as D (5 bases). The CDR3 sequence is 12 residues long. Trimming left V 0 bases short and J 7 bases short, with 7 bases between. The germline gives CDR1 SGDLS, CDR2 YYNGEE. Together with reference TRBV9 and TRBJ1-2, the CDR3 gives the full variable domain: DSGVTQTPKHLITATGQRVTLRCSPRSGDLSVYWYQQSLDQGLQFLIQYYNGEERAKGNILERFSAQQFPDLHSELNLSSLELGDSALYFCASSVVGAGYTFGSGTRLTVV.